This T cell receptor (beta chain) emerged from a study of T cell responses to AZD1222 COVID-19 vaccine listed by TCRdb under 2021. Regarding the complete study: A total of approximately 240 trial participants underwent TCR sequencing, of whom around 200 received two doses of AZD1222 and about 25 received two doses of the MenACWY control vaccine. Trial participants were enrolled by age into subgroups of 18-55, 56-69 and 70-plus years, and roughly 150, 30 and 60 TCR-sequenced participants, respectively, were included in these subgroups. Study-level results and caveats: Vaccine-associated CD4 TCRs spanned the whole spike protein, with dominant responses in regions 160-218 and 743-854. Nearly half of unique spike-specific TCRs reportedly recognized epitopes outside regions mutated in the B.1.351 and B.1.1.7 variants. Because no day 14 peak-response samples were available, the repertoires could be characterized only after the peak T cell response. Spike-specific TCR breadth and depth rose significantly after two AZD1222 doses compared with day 0 and with MenACWY recipients. Only a handful of AZD1222 recipients were SARS-CoV-2 seropositive at baseline, limiting conclusions about previously exposed vaccinees. Participants were mostly white British and included more females than males, and it was suggested by the authors that clonal diversity may have been underestimated. In the small 56-69-year group, the increase in depth fell short of significance, most likely because of low power.

This specimen's time point label, interpreted: about 28 days (+/-7) after the second vaccine dose. AZD1222 recipients whose second dose came at about 4 weeks and those whose second dose came at about 12 weeks were combined into one group, since spike-specific TCR depth and breadth did not differ between the two schedules. Vaccinee samples were obtained from the UK trials COV001 and COV002, which included a single-blind randomized controlled phase 2/3 trial of AZD1222 (ChAdOx1 nCoV-19) in healthy adults. Trial participant PBMC samples were collected at day 0 and day 28 after the second dose for TCRbeta chain sequencing. The CDR3 regions of human TCRbeta chains were analyzed by immunosequencing. Per the original workflow: Repertoire TCRs were matched against a reference library of SARS-CoV-2-specific TCRs generated with the MIRA antigen-specificity platform. Breadth meant the fraction of unique TCRs that were SARS-CoV-2-associated, whereas depth meant the fraction of total T cells that were SARS-CoV-2-associated. Using the MIRA data, each spike-specific TCR was assigned both to the spike region to which the TCR was reactive and to a CD4 or CD8 class. Log10-transformed breadth and depth values were compared by one-way ANOVA with Sidak's multiple comparisons tests. The source is immuneACCESS, and TCRdb retained only in-frame sequences with V and J called. Part of the clones is not carried over; for the studies checked, unresolved V genes explain less than half of this, and the remainder is unexplained. V, J and clone size reflect that table, while D and trimming were determined from the DNA. For this sample there are some 190,000 clones; around 90% appear just once. The ten largest clones represent 1.9% of the sample.

To note about this clone: Its antigen remains undetermined. No much larger clonotype is one base removed from it; base qualities were not supplied.

The clonotype originates from an adult who received the AZD1222 COVID-19 vaccine. The source material was peripheral blood, sampled 28 days after the second AZD1222 dose.

This receptor has the CDR3 CASSPWSGSMYEQFF. Here is the DNA: TGTGCCAGCAGTCCGTGGAGCGGGAGTATGTATGAGCAGTTCTTC. The sequence links TRBV6-6 to TRBJ2-1; a stretch of 8 junction bases matches TRBD2. The CDR3, from cysteine to phenylalanine, totals 15 residues. Solely the CDR3 DNA is kept, with 45 bases framed from the first base. Based on the germline V gene (reference sequence), the CDR1 and CDR2 sequences are MNHNY and SVGAGI. At the junction V is shortened by 5 bases and J by 8 bases; bases outside the gene matches: 11.